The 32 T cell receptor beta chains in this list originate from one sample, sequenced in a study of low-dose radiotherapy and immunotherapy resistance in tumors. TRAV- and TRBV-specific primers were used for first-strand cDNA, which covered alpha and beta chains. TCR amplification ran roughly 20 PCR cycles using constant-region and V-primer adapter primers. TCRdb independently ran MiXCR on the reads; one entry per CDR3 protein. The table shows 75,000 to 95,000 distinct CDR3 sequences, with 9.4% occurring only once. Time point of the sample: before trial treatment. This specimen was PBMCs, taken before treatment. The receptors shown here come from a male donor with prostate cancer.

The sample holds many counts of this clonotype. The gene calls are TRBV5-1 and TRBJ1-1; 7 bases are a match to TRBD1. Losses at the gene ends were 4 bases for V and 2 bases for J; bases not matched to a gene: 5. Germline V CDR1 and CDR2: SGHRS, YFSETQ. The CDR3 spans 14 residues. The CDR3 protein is CASSTRQGNTEAFF. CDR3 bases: TGCGCCAGCAGCACCCGACAGGGCAACACTGAAGCTTTCTTT.

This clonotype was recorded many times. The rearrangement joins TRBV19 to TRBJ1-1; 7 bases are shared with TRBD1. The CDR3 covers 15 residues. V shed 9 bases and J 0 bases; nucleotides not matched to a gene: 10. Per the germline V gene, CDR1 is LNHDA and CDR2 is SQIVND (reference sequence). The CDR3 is CASQRGPSMNTEAFF. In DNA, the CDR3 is TGTGCCAGCCAAAGGGGGCCATCAATGAACACTGAAGCTTTCTTT.

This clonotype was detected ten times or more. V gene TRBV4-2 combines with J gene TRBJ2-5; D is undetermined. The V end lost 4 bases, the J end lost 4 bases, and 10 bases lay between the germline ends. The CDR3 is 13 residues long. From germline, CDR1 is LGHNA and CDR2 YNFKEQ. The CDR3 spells CASSPAIRETQYF. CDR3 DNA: TGTGCCAGCAGCCCGGCCATCCGAGAGACCCAGTACTTC.

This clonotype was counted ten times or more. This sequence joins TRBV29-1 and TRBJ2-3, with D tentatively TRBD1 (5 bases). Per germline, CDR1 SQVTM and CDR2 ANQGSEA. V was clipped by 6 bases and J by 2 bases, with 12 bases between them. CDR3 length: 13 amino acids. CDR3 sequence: CSVDSRNTDTQYF. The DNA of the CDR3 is TGCAGCGTCGACAGCAGGAACACAGATACGCAGTATTTT.

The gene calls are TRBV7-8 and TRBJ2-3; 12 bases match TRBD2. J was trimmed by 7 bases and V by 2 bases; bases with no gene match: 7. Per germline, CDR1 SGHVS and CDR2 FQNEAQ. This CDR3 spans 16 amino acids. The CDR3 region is CASSLRTSGTLHTQYF. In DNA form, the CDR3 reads TGTGCCAGCAGCTTAAGGACTAGCGGGACCCTTCATACGCAGTATTTT.

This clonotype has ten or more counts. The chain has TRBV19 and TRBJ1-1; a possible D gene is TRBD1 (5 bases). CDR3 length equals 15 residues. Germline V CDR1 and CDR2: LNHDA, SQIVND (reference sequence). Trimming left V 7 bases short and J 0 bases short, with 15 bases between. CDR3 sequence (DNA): TGTGCCAGTAAAAGACAACAGGAGGTGAACACTGAAGCTTTCTTT. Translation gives CASKRQQEVNTEAFF.

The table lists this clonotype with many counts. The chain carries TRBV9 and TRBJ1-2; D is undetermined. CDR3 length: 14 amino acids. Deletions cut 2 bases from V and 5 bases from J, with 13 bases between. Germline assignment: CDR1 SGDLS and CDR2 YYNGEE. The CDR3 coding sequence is TGTGCCAGCAGCGTCGGCAGAGCTACTTATGGCTACACCTTC. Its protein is CASSVGRATYGYTF.

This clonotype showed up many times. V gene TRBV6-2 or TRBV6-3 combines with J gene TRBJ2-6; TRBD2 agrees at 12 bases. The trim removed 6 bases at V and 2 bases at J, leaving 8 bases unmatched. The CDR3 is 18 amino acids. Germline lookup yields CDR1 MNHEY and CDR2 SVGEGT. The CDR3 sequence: CASSPLAGGPTGANVLTF. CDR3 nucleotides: TGTGCCAGCAGCCCTCTAGCGGGAGGGCCTACTGGGGCCAACGTCCTGACTTTC.

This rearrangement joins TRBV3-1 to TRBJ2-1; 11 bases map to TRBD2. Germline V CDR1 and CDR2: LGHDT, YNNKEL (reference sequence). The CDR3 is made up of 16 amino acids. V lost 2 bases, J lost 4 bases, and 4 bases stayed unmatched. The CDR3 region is CASSQMASGRYNEQFF. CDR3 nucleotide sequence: TGTGCCAGCAGCCAAATGGCTAGCGGGAGGTACAATGAGCAGTTCTTC.

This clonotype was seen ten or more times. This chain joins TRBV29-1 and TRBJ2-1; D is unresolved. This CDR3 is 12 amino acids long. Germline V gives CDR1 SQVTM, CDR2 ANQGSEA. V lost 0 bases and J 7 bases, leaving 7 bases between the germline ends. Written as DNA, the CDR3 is TGCAGCGTTGAAGAGACCTCAAATGAGCAGTTCTTC. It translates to CSVEETSNEQFF.

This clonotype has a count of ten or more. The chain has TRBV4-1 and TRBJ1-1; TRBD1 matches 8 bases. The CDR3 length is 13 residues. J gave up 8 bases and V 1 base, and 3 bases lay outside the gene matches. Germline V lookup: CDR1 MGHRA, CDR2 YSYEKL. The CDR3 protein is CASSQVPGGEAFF. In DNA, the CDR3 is TGCGCCAGCAGCCAAGTCCCAGGGGGCGAAGCTTTCTTT.

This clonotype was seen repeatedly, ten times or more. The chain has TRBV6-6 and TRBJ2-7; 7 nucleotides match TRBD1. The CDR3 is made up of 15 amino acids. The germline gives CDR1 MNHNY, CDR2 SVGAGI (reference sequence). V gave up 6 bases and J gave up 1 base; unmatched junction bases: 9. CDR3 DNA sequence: TGTGCCAGCAGACTCGGGACAGACAGTTCCTACGAGCAGTACTTC. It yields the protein CASRLGTDSSYEQYF.

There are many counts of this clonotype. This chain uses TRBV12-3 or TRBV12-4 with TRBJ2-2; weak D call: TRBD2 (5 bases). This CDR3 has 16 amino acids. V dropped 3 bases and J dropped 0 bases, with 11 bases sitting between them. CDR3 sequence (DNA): TGTGCCAGCAGTTTCGTAGCGCTACCGAACACCGGGGAGCTGTTTTTT. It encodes CASSFVALPNTGELFF.

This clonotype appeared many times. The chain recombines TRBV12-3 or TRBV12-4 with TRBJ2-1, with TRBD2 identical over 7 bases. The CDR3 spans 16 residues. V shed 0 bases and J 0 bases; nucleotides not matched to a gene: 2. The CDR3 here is CASSLAGGPSYNEQFF. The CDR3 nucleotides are TGTGCCAGCAGTTTAGCGGGAGGGCCCTCCTACAATGAGCAGTTCTTC.

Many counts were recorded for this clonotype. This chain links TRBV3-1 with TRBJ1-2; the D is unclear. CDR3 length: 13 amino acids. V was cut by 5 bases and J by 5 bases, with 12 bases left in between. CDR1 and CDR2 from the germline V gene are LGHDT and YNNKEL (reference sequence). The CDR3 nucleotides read TGTGCCAGCAGCGAGACACGGCAGTATGGCTACACCTTC. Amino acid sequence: CASSETRQYGYTF.

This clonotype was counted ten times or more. The CDR3: CASSLEGGSYTGELFF. Here the CDR3 DNA reads TGTGCCAGCAGCTTAGAGGGGGGTTCTTACACCGGGGAGCTGTTTTTT. V and J are TRBV7-6 and TRBJ2-2; D tentatively reads TRBD1 or TRBD2 (6 bases each). Germline V gives CDR1 SGHVS, CDR2 FNYEAQ. With 1 base removed from V and 3 bases from J, the gap between germline ends came to 12 bases. The CDR3 runs 16 residues. Looking up the rest from reference TRBV7-6 and TRBJ2-2 gives the full variable domain: GAGVSQSPRYKVTKRGQDVALRCDPISGHVSLYWYRQALGQGPEFLTYFNYEAQQDKSGLPNDRFSAERPEGSISTLTIQRTEQRDSAMYRCASSLEGGSYTGELFFGEGSRLTVL.

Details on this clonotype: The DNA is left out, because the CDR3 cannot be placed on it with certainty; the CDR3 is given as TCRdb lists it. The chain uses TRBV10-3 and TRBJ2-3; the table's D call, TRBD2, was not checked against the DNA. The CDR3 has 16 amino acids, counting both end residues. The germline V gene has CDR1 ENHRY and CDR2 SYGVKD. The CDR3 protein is CAITAGVTSTDTQYFF.

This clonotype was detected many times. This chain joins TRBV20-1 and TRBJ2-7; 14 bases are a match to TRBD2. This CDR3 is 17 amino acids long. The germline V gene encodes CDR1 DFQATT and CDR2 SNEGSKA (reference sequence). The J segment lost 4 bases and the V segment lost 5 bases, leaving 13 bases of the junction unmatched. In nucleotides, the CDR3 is TGCAGTGCTTATAATTCCGGGACTAGCGGGAGCTTTTACGAGCAGTACTTC. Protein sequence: CSAYNSGTSGSFYEQYF.

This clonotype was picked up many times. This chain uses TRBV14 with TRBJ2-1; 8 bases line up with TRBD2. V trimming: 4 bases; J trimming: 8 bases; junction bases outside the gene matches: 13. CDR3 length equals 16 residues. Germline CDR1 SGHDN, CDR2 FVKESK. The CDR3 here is CASSLGSGSSLDEQFF. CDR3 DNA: TGTGCCAGCAGCCTGGGGAGCGGGAGTTCTCTCGATGAGCAGTTCTTC.

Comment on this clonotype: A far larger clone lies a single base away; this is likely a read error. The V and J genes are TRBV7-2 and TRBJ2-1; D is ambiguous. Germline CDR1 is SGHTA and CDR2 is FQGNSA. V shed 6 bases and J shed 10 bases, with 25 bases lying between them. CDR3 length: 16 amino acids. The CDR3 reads CASSQGRLPGLDEQFF. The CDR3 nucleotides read TGTGCCAGCAGTCAAGGTCGGCTACCCGGTCTCGACGAGCAGTTCTTC. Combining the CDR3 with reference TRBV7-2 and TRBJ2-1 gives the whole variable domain GAGVSQSPSNKVTEKGKDVELRCDPISGHTALYWYRQSLGQGLEFLIYFQGNSAPDKSGLPSDRFSAERTGGSVSTLTIQRTQQEDSAVYLCASSQGRLPGLDEQFFGPGTRLTVL.

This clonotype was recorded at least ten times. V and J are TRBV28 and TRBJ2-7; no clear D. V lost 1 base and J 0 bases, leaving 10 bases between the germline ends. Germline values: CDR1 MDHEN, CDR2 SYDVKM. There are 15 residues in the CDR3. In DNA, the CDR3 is TGTGCCAGCAGTTTATTGGGCATCAGCTCCTACGAGCAGTACTTC. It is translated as CASSLLGISSYEQYF.

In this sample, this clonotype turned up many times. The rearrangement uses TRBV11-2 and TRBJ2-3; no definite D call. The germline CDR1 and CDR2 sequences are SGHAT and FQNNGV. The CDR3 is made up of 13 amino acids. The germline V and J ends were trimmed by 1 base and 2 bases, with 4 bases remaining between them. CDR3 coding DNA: TGTGCCAGCAGCTTAGGACCCACAGATACGCAGTATTTT. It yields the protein CASSLGPTDTQYF.

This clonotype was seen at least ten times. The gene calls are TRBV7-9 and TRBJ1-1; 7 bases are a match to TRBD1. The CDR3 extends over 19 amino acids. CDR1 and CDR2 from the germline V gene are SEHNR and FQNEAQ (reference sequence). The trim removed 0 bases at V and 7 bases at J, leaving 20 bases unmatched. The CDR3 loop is CASSLADEIDSGTDVEAFF. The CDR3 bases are TGTGCCAGCAGCTTAGCGGACGAAATCGATTCCGGGACAGACGTTGAAGCTTTCTTT.

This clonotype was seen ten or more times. CDR3 region: CASSLYPIWRLGNEQFF. CDR3 bases: TGTGCCAGCAGTTTATACCCCATATGGAGGTTGGGCAATGAGCAGTTCTTC. This chain uses TRBV28 with TRBJ2-1; weak D call: TRBD2 (5 bases). Germline CDR1 reads MDHEN; CDR2 reads SYDVKM. This CDR3 region has 17 residues. V gave up 1 base and J gave up 6 bases, with 19 bases separating them.

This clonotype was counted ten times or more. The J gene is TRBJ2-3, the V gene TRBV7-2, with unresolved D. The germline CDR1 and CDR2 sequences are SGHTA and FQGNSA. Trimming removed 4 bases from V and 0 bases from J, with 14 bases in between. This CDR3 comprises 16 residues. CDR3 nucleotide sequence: TGTGCCAGCAGCTCTCCCCAACTACCTAGCACAGATACGCAGTATTTT. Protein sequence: CASSSPQLPSTDTQYF.

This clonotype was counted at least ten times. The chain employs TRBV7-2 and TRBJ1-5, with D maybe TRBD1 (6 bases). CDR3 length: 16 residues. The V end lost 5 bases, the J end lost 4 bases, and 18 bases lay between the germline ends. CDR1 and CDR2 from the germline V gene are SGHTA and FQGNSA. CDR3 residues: CASSNGQPVGNQPQHF. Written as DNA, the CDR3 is TGTGCCAGCAGCAATGGACAGCCCGTCGGAAATCAGCCCCAGCATTTT.

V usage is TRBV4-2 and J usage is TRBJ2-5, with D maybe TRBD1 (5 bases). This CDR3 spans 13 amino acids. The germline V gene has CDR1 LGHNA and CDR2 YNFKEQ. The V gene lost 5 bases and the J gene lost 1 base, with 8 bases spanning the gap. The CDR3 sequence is CASSKGPQETQYF. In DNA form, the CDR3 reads TGTGCCAGCAGCAAGGGGCCCCAAGAGACCCAGTACTTC.

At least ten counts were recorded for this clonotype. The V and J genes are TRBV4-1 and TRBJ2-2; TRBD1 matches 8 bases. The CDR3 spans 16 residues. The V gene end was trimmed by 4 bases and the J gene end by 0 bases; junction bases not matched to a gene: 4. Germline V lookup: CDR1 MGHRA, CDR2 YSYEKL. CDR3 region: CASSPRTGTNTGELFF. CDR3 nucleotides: TGCGCCAGCAGCCCCCGGACAGGGACGAACACCGGGGAGCTGTTTTTT.

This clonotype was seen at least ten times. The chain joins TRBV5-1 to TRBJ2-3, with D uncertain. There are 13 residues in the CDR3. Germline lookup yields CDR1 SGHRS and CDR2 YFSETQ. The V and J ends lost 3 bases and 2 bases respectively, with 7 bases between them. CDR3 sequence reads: CASSSPSTDTQYF. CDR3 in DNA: TGCGCCAGCAGCTCCCCGTCCACAGATACGCAGTATTTT.

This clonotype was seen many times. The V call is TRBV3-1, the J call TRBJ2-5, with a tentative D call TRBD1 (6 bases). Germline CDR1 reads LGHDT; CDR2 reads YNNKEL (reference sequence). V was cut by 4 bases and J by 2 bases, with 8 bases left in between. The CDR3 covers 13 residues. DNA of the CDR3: TGTGCCAGCAGCCTAGGACAGCAAGAGACCCAGTACTTC. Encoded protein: CASSLGQQETQYF.

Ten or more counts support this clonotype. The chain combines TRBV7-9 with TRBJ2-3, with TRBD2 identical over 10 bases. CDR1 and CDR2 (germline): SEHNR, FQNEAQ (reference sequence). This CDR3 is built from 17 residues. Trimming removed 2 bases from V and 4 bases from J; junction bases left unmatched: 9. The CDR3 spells CASSLSSGSRVADTQYF. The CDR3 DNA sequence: TGTGCCAGCAGCTTATCTAGCGGGAGTAGGGTGGCAGATACGCAGTATTTT.

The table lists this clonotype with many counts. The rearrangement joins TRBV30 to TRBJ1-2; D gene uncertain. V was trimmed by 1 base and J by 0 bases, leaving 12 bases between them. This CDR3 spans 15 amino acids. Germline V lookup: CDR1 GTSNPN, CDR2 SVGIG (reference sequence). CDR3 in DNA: TGTGCCTGGAGTGGATACGGACTTACTAACTATGGCTACACCTTC. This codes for CAWSGYGLTNYGYTF.